This TCR beta chain was profiled in a study of shared clonotypes between healthy human individuals. Study overall: CD4 naive and CD4 memory each took three plates per donor, while CD8 naive took two and CD8 memory one. Findings and caveats of the study: Generation probabilities of non-shared clonotypes were lower (relative to those shared by all four donors).

As concerns this clone: Antigen: not known.

Caucasian adults residing in Nashville, Tennessee made up all the donors. The CDR3 sequence is 16 residues long. The germline gives CDR1 ENHRY, CDR2 SYGVKD. With 4 bases removed from V and 4 bases from J, the gap between germline ends came to 19 bases. The method was immunoSEQ multiplex PCR; TCRdb's version includes in-frame clones alone and lacks a portion of them. The data hold around 2.1 million clones, with approximately 95% observed a single time. The V call is TRBV10-3, the J call TRBJ1-2; a weak D match, TRBD1 (6 bases). Sequenced: naive CD4+ T cells sorted from blood. Subset indicated: CD45RA+ positively selected. This sequence was found in a man aged 18-30 years in good health. Written as DNA, the CDR3 is TGTGCCATCAGTGGGTCAGCGGCAGGGGATGCCTATGGCTACACCTTC. Translating it yields CAISGSAAGDAYGYTF.